This T cell receptor beta chain derives from a study of siplizumab effects on memory and regulatory T cells. Study-level results: With siplizumab, mappable alloreactive CD4+ clones averaged around 71% Treg-derived, versus over 25% in controls. Alloreactive sequences that could be traced to unstimulated CD4+ memory cells showed a significant reduction under siplizumab. Tregs proliferating in siplizumab cultures lacked confirmation of their suppressive function. Major contributors to the alloresponse seemed to be naive T cells, which also appeared more diverse than memory cells.

About this clone: Antigen: not known.

Assay: immunoSEQ multiplex PCR; the TCRdb copy retains only in-frame clones and omits some. Among around 100,000 clones listed, about nine tenths were seen once. Deletions cut 0 bases from V and 4 bases from J, with 11 bases between. This CDR3 has 15 amino acids. Source material: CD4+ T cells sorted from blood. V and J are TRBV5-3 and TRBJ2-4; D is possibly TRBD1 (5 bases). TRBV5-3 is given ORF status, its function remaining uncertain. The TCR originated in a human donor in good health. In DNA form, the CDR3 reads TGTGCCAGAAGCTTGGCGGGTCAGGGAAAAAACATTCAGTACTTC. Translation gives CARSLAGQGKNIQYF.